This T cell receptor beta chain was captured by sequencing in a study of blood T cell repertoires in COVID-19. Study details: The United States, Italy and Spain were the sources of the acute and convalescent COVID-19 samples.

Germline V gene data show CDR1 as LGHDT and CDR2 as YNNKEL (reference sequence). The CDR3 loop spans 16 amino acids. Trimming took off 5 bases at V and 0 bases at J, with 14 bases between the two ends. The repertoire was sequenced with immunoSEQ multiplex PCR; TCRdb's copy has only in-frame clones and lacks some. This table holds around 130,000 clones, roughly 79% found once. This TCR was sampled from a human donor in a cohort sampled during active COVID-19. Sequencing was done on a sample of peripheral blood. V gene TRBV3-1 (or the pseudogene TRBV3-2) combines with J gene TRBJ1-3, with D hard to call. This CDR3 reads CASSWRDGLSGNTIYF. The CDR3, as DNA: TGTGCCAGCAGCTGGCGAGACGGACTCTCTGGAAACACCATATATTTT.